The subject of this entry is one T cell receptor (beta chain). This specimen belongs to a study of T cells in Graves' hyperthyroidism and ophthalmopathy. Overall study context: At the time of initial diagnosis and before any treatment, peripheral blood was collected.

Graves' hyperthyroidism is called stable when ophthalmopathy does not progress within 18 months. V dropped 3 bases and J dropped 4; count of bases not matched to a gene: 4. The CDR3 consists of 14 residues. Looked up from germline, CDR1 is GTSNPN and CDR2 is SVGIG (reference sequence). The investigators amplified TCR beta CDR3 regions from RNA transcripts. With the HTBI primer set, the TCR CDR3 went through a first round of RT-PCR. TCRdb fed the multiplex PCR reads into MiXCR, producing one record per CDR3 protein. Of about 550,000 distinct CDR3 sequences listed, around 20% were seen once; the top ten hold 26%.

Sequencing used blood. The chain carries TRBV30 and TRBJ2-2, with 8 bases matching TRBD1. The receptor's source is a man between 18 and 29 years old with Graves' hyperthyroidism. In DNA form, the CDR3 reads TGTGCCTGGAGGAGGACAGGGACCACCGGGGAGCTGTTTTTT. This codes for CAWRRTGTTGELFF.